These 15 T cell receptor beta chains share one sample of origin, sequenced in a study of blood T cell repertoires in COVID-19. Sequenced by immunoSEQ multiplex PCR; TCRdb stores in-frame clones only, minus some. Among more than 150,000 clones listed, approximately 80% were seen once. Sequences were obtained from peripheral blood. The source of these receptors is a human donor in a cohort sampled during active COVID-19.

This chain links TRBV28 with TRBJ1-1; possibly TRBD1 for D (6 bases). Trimming removed 3 bases from V and 7 bases from J, with 15 bases in between. The V gene's germline CDR1 is MDHEN and CDR2 SYDVKM. The CDR3 is 14 residues long. CDR3 amino acids: CASSFTGRVGEAFF. In DNA, the CDR3 is TGTGCCAGCAGTTTTACAGGGAGAGTCGGTGAAGCTTTCTTT. The complete variable domain, with remaining parts taken from reference TRBV28 and TRBJ1-1, reads DVKVTQSSRYLVKRTGEKVFLECVQDMDHENMFWYRQDPGLGLRLIYFSYDVKMKEKGDIPEGYSVSREKKERFSLILESASTNQTSMYLCASSFTGRVGEAFFGQGTRLTVV.

V usage is TRBV21-1 and J usage is TRBJ2-2; the table's D call, TRBD2, has no DNA check behind it. TRBV21-1 is reported as a pseudogene. The CDR3 spans 18 residues. This CDR3 is CASSHGLRRRTYTGELFF. The CDR3 region has the DNA TGTGCCAGCAGCCATGGTTTAAGGAGACGGACTTACACCGGGGAGCTGTTTTTT.

The chain carries TRBV12-3 or TRBV12-4 and TRBJ2-5, with D perhaps TRBD1 (5 bases). CDR3 length equals 13 residues. Deletions cut 5 bases from V and 3 bases from J, with 10 bases between. Here the CDR3 DNA reads TGTGCCAGCAGTCCAGGGCAAGAAGAGACCCAGTACTTC. Amino acid sequence: CASSPGQEETQYF.

This clone came up once. The V call is TRBV11-3, the J call TRBJ2-1; 9 nucleotides align to TRBD2. Trimming cost V 1 base and J 9 bases; bases outside gene matches: 4. The CDR3 contains 14 residues. The germline CDR1 and CDR2 sequences are SGHNT and YENEEA. CDR3 amino acids: CASSLGGGASEQFF. The CDR3 coding sequence is TGTGCCAGCAGCTTAGGCGGGGGGGCCTCTGAGCAGTTCTTC.

J is TRBJ2-6 and V is TRBV5-6, with TRBD2 matching 7 bases. V lost 3 bases to trimming and J lost 0 bases; unmatched junction nucleotides: 12. Germline CDR1 SGHDT, CDR2 YYEEEE. This CDR3 region has 19 residues. The CDR3 sequence: CASSSTAGRTSSGANVLTF. The CDR3 nucleotides are TGTGCCAGCAGCTCGACAGCGGGACGGACGAGCTCTGGGGCCAACGTCCTGACTTTC.

The V gene is TRBV5-6, the J gene TRBJ2-7; D perhaps matches TRBD2 (5 bases). The germline CDR1 and CDR2 sequences are SGHDT and YYEEEE. The length of the CDR3 is 12 residues. The germline V and J ends were trimmed by 0 bases and 6 bases, with 7 bases remaining between them. The chain's CDR3 is CASSLVLGEQYF. The CDR3 DNA sequence: TGTGCCAGCAGCTTGGTACTAGGCGAGCAGTACTTC.

V is TRBV5-6 and J is TRBJ2-6, with D maybe TRBD1 (6 bases). The CDR3 contains 16 residues. In germline, CDR1 is SGHDT, CDR2 YYEEEE. The V and J ends lost 2 bases and 0 bases respectively, with 9 bases between them. The DNA for the CDR3 is TGTGCCAGCAGCTTTGTGGGGGCCTCTGGGGCCAACGTCCTGACTTTC. Translated, it gives CASSFVGASGANVLTF.

The rearrangement uses TRBV13 and TRBJ2-7, with a possible D match to TRBD1 (5 bases). Germline loops: CDR1 PRHDT, CDR2 FYEKMQ (reference sequence). CDR3 size: 13 residues. Deletions cut 5 bases from V and 6 bases from J, with 14 bases between. The CDR3 DNA follows: TGTGCCAGCAGCCCCCTTAGGGGAACCGAGCAGTACTTC. Amino acid sequence: CASSPLRGTEQYF.

This clone was counted once. J is TRBJ1-2 and V is TRBV5-1; 10 bases line up with TRBD1. This CDR3 spans 17 amino acids. V gave up 3 bases and J gave up 3 bases; unmatched junction bases: 11. Germline CDR1 reads SGHRS; CDR2 reads YFSETQ. The DNA of the CDR3 is TGCGCCAGCAGCTCGGGACAGGGGCCACCAGGGGACTATGGCTACACCTTC. This encodes CASSSGQGPPGDYGYTF.

The chain is built from TRBV5-1 and TRBJ2-7, with 10 bases lining up with TRBD2. The CDR3 is 15 amino acids. J gave up 0 bases and V 4 bases, and 4 bases lay outside the gene matches. Germline CDR1 reads SGHRS; CDR2 reads YFSETQ. CDR3 sequence (DNA): TGCGCCAGCAGCCATGGACTAGCGGACTCCTACGAGCAGTACTTC. It codes for CASSHGLADSYEQYF.

This clone was recorded a few times. V is TRBV30 and J is TRBJ1-1; 9 bases line up with TRBD1. Germline V lookup: CDR1 GTSNPN, CDR2 SVGIG (reference sequence). V was clipped by 0 bases and J by 4 bases; unmatched bases: 9. The CDR3 has 16 residues. CDR3 residues: CAWSVIIGTGLTEAFF. In DNA form, the CDR3 reads TGTGCCTGGAGTGTAATAATTGGGACAGGGCTCACTGAAGCTTTCTTT.

The chain links TRBV5-8 to TRBJ2-2; 7 bases are shared with TRBD1. CDR3 length: 14 residues. V dropped 4 bases and J dropped 6; count of bases not matched to a gene: 6. Germline V CDR1 and CDR2: SGHTS, YDEGEE. CDR3 in DNA: TGTGCCAGCAGCCCAGGGACAGCGCCCGGGGAGCTGTTTTTT. Protein product: CASSPGTAPGELFF.

The chain combines TRBV6-6 with TRBJ1-1, with D tentatively TRBD1 (5 bases). V lost 5 bases to trimming and J lost 4 bases, with 23 bases between them. Looked up from germline, CDR1 is MNHNY and CDR2 is SVGAGI (reference sequence). The CDR3 contains 17 residues. In DNA form, the CDR3 reads TGTGCCAGCAGTCCCAGCCAGTTAGGGACTCGGGCCACTGAAGCTTTCTTT. This sequence encodes CASSPSQLGTRATEAFF.

This chain links TRBV5-1 with TRBJ1-1; TRBD1 might be the D (5 bases). The V end lost 0 bases, the J end lost 6 bases, and 9 bases lay between the germline ends. This CDR3 is built from 13 residues. Germline V CDR1 and CDR2: SGHRS, YFSETQ. CDR3 in DNA: TGCGCCAGCAGCTTGGATGGGGGGGCTGAAGCTTTCTTT. Translation gives CASSLDGGAEAFF. Using reference TRBV5-1 and TRBJ1-1 for the parts outside the CDR3, the full variable domain is KAGVTQTPRYLIKTRGQQVTLSCSPISGHRSVSWYQQTPGQGLQFLFEYFSETQRNKGNFPGRFSGRQFSNSRSEMNVSTLELGDSALYLCASSLDGGAEAFFGQGTRLTVV.

This clone was seen only a few times. The chain carries TRBV7-9 and TRBJ2-7; maybe TRBD1 (6 bases). Germline CDR1 and CDR2: SEHNR and FQNEAQ (reference sequence). CDR3 length: 15 amino acids. Trimming took off 1 base at V and 3 bases at J, with 13 bases between the two ends. In nucleotides, the CDR3 is TGTGCCAGCAGCTTAGGAGCCAGGGGATTCTACGAGCAGTACTTC. It translates to CASSLGARGFYEQYF. The whole variable domain, filled in from reference TRBV7-9 and TRBJ2-7, reads DTGVSQNPRHKITKRGQNVTFRCDPISEHNRLYWYRQTLGQGPEFLTYFQNEAQLEKSRLLSDRFSAERPKGSFSTLEIQRTEQGDSAMYLCASSLGARGFYEQYFGPGTRLTVT.